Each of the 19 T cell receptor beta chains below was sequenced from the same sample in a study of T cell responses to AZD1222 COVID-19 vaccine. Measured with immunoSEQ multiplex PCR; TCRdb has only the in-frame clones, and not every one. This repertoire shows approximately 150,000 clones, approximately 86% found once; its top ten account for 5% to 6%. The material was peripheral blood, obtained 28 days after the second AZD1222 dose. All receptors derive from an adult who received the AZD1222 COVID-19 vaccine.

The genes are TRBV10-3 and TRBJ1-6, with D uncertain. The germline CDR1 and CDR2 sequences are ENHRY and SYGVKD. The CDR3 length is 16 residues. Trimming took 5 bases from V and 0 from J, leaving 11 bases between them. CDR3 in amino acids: CAISHHLSSYNSPLHF. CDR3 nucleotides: TGTGCCATCAGTCACCATTTGAGCTCCTATAATTCACCCCTCCACTTT.

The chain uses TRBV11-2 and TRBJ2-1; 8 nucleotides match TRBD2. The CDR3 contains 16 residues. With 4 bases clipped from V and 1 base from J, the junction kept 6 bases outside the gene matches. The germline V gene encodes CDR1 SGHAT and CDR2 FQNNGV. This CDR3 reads CASSSLAGTSYNEQFF. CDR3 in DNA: TGTGCCAGCAGCTCCTTAGCGGGGACTTCCTACAATGAGCAGTTCTTC.

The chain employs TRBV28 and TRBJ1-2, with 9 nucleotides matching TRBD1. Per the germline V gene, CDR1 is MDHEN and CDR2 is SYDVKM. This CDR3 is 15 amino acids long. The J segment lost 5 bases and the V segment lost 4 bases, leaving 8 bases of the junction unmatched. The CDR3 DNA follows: TGTGCCAGCAGTTCCTCCGGGACAGGGTCGTATGGCTACACCTTC. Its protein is CASSSSGTGSYGYTF.

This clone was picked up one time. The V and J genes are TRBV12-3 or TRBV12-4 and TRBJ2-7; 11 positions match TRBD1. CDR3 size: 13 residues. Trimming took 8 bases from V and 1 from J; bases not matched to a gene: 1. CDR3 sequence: CASGQGASYEQYF. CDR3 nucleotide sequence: TGTGCCAGCGGACAGGGGGCTTCCTACGAGCAGTACTTC.

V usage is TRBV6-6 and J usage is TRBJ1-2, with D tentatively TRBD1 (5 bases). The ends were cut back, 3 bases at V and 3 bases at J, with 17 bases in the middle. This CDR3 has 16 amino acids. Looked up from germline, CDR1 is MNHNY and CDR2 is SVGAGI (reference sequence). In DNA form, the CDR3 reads TGTGCCAGCAGTTATCCACAGGAGGGGCTTGACTATGGCTACACCTTC. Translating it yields CASSYPQEGLDYGYTF.

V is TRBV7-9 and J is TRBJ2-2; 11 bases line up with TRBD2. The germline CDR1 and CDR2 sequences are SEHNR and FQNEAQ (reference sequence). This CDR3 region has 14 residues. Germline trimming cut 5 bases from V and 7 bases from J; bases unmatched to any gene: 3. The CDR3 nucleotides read TGTGCCAGCAGCCCGGGGACTAGCGGCGGGGAGCTGTTTTTT. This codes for CASSPGTSGGELFF.

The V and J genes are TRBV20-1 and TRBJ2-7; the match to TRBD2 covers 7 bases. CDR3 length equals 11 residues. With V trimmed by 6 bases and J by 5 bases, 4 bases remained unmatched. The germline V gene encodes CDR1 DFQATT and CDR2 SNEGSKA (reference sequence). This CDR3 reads CSAAGGNEQYF. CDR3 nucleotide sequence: TGCAGTGCAGCCGGGGGGAACGAGCAGTACTTC.

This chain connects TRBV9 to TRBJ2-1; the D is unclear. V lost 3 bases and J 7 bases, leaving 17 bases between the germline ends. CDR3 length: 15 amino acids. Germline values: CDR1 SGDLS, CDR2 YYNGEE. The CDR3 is CASSGYRDRVNEQFF. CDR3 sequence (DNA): TGTGCCAGCAGCGGATACAGAGACCGAGTGAATGAGCAGTTCTTC.

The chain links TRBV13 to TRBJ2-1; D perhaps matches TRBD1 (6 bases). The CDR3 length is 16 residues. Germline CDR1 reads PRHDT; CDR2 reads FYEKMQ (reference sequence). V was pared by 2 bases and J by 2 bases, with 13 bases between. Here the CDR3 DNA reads TGTGCCAGCAGCTTAAGTGTCGAGGGGGCCTACAATGAGCAGTTCTTC. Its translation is CASSLSVEGAYNEQFF.

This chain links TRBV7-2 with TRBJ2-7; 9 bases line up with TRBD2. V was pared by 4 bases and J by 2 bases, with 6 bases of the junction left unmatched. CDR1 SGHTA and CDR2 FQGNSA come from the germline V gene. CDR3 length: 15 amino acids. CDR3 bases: TGTGCCAGCAGCTCCCGACTAGCGGCGGCCTACGAGCAGTACTTC. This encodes CASSSRLAAAYEQYF. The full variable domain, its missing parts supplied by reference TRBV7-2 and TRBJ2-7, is GAGVSQSPSNKVTEKGKDVELRCDPISGHTALYWYRQSLGQGLEFLIYFQGNSAPDKSGLPSDRFSAERTGGSVSTLTIQRTQQEDSAVYLCASSSRLAAAYEQYFGPGTRLTVT.

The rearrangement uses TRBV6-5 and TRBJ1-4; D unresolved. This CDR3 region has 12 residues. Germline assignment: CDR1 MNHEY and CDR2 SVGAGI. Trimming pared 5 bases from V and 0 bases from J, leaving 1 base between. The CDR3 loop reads CASSTTNEKLFF. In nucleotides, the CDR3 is TGTGCCAGCAGTACAACTAATGAAAAACTGTTTTTT.

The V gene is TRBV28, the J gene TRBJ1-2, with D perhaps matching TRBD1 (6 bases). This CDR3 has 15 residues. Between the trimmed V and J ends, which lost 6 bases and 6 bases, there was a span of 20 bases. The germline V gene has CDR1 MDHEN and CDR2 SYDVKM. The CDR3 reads CASRYPQGRGDGYTF. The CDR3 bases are TGTGCCAGCAGATACCCTCAGGGGAGGGGGGATGGCTACACCTTC.

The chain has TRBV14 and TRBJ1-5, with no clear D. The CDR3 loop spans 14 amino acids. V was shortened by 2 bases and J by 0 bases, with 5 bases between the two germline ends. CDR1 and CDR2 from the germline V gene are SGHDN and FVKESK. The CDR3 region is CASSQLSSNQPQHF. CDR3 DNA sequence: TGTGCCAGCAGCCAACTAAGTAGCAATCAGCCCCAGCATTTT. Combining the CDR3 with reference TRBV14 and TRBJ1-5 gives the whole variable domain EAGVTQFPSHSVIEKGQTVTLRCDPISGHDNLYWYRRVMGKEIKFLLHFVKESKQDESGMPNNRFLAERTGGTYSTLKVQPAELEDSGVYFCASSQLSSNQPQHFGDGTRLSIL.

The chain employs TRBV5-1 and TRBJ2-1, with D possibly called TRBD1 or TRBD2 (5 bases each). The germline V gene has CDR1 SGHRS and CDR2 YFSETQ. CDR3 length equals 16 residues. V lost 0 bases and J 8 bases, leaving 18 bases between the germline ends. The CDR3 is CASSLAGPTARDEQFF. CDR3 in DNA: TGCGCCAGCAGCTTGGCAGGGCCCACCGCGAGGGATGAGCAGTTCTTC.

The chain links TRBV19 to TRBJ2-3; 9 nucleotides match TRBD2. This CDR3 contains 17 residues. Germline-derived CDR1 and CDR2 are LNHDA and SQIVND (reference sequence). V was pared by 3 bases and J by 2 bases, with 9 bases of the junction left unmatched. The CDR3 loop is CASSIRWREGVTDTQYF. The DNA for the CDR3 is TGTGCCAGTAGTATTCGATGGCGGGAGGGGGTCACAGATACGCAGTATTTT.

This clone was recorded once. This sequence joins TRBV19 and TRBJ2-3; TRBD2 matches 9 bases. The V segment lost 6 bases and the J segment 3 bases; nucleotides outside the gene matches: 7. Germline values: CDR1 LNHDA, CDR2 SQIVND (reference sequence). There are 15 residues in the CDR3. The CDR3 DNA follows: TGTGCCAGTAGCGATAGCGGGAGTCCGACAGATACGCAGTATTTT. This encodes CASSDSGSPTDTQYF.

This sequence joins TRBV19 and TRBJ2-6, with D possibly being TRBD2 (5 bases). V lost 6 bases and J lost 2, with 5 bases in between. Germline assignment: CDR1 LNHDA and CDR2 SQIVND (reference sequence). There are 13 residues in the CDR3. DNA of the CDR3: TGTGCCAGTAGCGGGGCTGGGGCCAACGTCCTGACTTTC. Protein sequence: CASSGAGANVLTF.

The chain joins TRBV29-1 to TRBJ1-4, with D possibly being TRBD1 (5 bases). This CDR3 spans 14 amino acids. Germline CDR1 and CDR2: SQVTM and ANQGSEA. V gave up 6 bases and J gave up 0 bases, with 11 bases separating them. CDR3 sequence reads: CSVAGPTTNEKLFF. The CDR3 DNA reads TGCAGCGTAGCGGGGCCTACAACTAATGAAAAACTGTTTTTT.

The CDR3 region has the DNA TGTGCCACCAGCAGAGATCCCGGACTAGGTTACGAGCAGTACTTC. Translated: CATSRDPGLGYEQYF. The chain has TRBV15 and TRBJ2-7, with 7 bases fitting TRBD2. Germline trimming cut 0 bases from V and 4 bases from J; bases unmatched to any gene: 6. In germline, CDR1 is LNHNV, CDR2 YYDKDF (reference sequence). The CDR3 runs 15 residues.